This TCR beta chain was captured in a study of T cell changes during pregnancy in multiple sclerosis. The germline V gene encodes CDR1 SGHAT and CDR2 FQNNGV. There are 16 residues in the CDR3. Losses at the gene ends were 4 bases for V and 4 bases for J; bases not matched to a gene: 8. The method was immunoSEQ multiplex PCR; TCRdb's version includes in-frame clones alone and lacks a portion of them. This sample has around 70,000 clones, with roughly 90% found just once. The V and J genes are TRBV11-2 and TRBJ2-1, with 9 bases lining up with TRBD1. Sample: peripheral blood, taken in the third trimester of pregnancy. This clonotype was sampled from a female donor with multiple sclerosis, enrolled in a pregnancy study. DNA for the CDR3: TGTGCCAGCAGCTGGTTCCGGGACAGGGAATACAATGAGCAGTTCTTC. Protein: CASSWFRDREYNEQFF.